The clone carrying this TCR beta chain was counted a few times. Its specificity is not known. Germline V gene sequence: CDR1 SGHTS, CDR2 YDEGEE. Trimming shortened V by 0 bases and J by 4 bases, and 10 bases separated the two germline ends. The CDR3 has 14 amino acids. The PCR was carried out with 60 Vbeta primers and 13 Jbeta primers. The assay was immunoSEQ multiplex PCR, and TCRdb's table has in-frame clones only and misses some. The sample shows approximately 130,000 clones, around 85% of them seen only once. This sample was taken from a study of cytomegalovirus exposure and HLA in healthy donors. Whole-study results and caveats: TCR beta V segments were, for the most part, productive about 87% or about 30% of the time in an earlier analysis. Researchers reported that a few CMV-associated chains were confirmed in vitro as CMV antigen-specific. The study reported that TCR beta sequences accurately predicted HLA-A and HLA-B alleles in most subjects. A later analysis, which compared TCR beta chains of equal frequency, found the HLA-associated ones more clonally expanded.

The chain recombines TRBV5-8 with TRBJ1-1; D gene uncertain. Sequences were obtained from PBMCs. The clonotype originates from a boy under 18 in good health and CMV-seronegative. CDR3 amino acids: CASSLETTSTEAFF. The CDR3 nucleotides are TGTGCCAGCAGCTTGGAAACAACGTCCACTGAAGCTTTCTTT.